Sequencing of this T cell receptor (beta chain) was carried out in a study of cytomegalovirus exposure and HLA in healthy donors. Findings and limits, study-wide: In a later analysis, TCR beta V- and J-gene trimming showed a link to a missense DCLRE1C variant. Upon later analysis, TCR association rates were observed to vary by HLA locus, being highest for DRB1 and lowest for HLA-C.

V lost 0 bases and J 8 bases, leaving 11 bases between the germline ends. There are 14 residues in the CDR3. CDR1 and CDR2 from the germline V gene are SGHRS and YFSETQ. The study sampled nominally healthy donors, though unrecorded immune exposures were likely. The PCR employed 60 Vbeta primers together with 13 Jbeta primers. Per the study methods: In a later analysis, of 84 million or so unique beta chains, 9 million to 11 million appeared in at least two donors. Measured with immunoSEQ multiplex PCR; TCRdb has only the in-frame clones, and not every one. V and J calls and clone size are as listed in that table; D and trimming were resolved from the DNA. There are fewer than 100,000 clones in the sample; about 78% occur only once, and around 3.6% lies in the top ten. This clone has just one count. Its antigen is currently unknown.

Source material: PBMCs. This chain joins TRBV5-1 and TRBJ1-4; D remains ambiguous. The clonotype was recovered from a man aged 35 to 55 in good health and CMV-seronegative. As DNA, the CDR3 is TGCGCCAGCAGCTTGGAGGGATCTAGCGAAAAACTGTTTTTT. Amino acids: CASSLEGSSEKLFF.